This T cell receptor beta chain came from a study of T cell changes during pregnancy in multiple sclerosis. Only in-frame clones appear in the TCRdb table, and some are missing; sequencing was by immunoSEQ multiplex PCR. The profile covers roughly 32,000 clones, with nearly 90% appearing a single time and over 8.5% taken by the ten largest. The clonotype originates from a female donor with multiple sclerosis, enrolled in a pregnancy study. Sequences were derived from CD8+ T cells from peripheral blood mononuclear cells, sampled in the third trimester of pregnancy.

CDR3: CASSLEDRSHQPQHF. DNA of the CDR3: TGTGCCAGCAGCTTAGAAGACAGATCTCATCAGCCCCAGCATTTT. The V call is TRBV7-8, the J call TRBJ1-5, with D possibly matching TRBD1 (5 bases). Trimming removed 1 base from V and 5 bases from J, with 12 bases in between. CDR1 is SGHVS and CDR2 is FQNEAQ in the germline V gene. The length of the CDR3 is 15 residues.